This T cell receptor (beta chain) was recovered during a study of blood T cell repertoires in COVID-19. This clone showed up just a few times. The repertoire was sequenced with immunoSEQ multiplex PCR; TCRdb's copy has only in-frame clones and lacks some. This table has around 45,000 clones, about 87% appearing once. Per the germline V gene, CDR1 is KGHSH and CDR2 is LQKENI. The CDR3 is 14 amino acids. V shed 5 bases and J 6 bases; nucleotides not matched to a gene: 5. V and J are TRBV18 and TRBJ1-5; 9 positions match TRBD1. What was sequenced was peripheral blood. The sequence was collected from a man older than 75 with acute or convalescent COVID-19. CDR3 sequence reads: CASSSGQGSQPQHF. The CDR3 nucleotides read TGTGCCAGCTCATCCGGACAGGGGAGTCAGCCCCAGCATTTT.